The 21 T cell receptor beta chains in this list originate from one sample, sequenced in a study of spatial heterogeneity in lung cancer. Time point reported: sample taken at primary tumor resection. In TCRdb, the 5' RACE reads were re-called with MiXCR into one record per CDR3 protein. The data hold just under 5,500 distinct CDR3 sequences, with 4% to 5.5% observed a single time. The material was normal lung tissue next to the tumor, obtained at surgery. These receptors originate from a female donor with early-stage non-small cell lung cancer.

This clonotype was counted many times. A read error may account for a junction end that differs from germline. The J gene is TRBJ1-2, the V gene TRBV7-9; D not resolved. Germline V lookup: CDR1 SEHNR, CDR2 FQNEAQ (reference sequence). The CDR3 consists of 13 residues. DNA of the CDR3: TGTGCCAGCAGCTTCCAGGCTCCTTATGGCTACAACTTC. Its translation: CASSFQAPYGYNF.

This clonotype was counted ten times or more. With a much larger clone just one base away, this may be a read error. The J gene is TRBJ1-2, the V gene TRBV12-3 or TRBV12-4; 10 bases map to TRBD1. This CDR3 comprises 15 residues. The CDR3 here is CASSWPGQGIYGYPF. CDR3 DNA sequence: TGTGCCAGCAGTTGGCCGGGACAGGGGATCTATGGCTACCCCTTC.

In this sample, this clonotype turned up many times. A much bigger clone sits one base away, suggesting this may be a read error. The rearrangement joins TRBV12-3 or TRBV12-4 to TRBJ2-7; D is uncertain. The CDR3 is made up of 15 amino acids. Between the trimmed V and J ends, which lost 1 base and 8 bases, there was a span of 18 bases. CDR3 nucleotides: TGTGCCAGCAGTTTAGGCGAAAACCTAAATGGAAAGCAGTACTTC. As protein: CASSLGENLNGKQYF.

In its sample, this clonotype is medium-sized. The V gene is TRBV12-3 or TRBV12-4, the J gene TRBJ1-5, with D tentatively TRBD1 (5 bases). The CDR3 consists of 15 residues. The V and J ends lost 6 bases and 0 bases respectively, with 12 bases between them. CDR3 sequence: CASSLGTYSNQPQHF. The CDR3 DNA reads as TGTGCCAGCAGCCTGGGGACTTATAGCAATCAGCCCCAGCATTTT.

This clonotype was recorded many times. The chain links TRBV29-1 to TRBJ2-2, with a tentative D call TRBD1 (6 bases). Trimming stripped 6 bases from V and 4 bases from J, with 12 bases between. Germline lookup yields CDR1 SQVTM and CDR2 ANQGSEA. This CDR3 is 13 amino acids long. The CDR3 nucleotides are TGCAGCGTCTATACAGGGTTCACCGGGGAGCTGTTTTTT. Amino acid sequence: CSVYTGFTGELFF.

This clonotype is medium-sized within its sample. The chain combines TRBV27 with TRBJ2-7; D may be TRBD1 (5 bases). This CDR3 has 14 amino acids. CDR1 MNHEY and CDR2 SMNVEV come from the germline V gene (reference sequence). Trimming took 2 bases from V and 5 from J, leaving 13 bases between them. The chain's CDR3 is CASSLQGPRNEQYF. The CDR3 coding sequence is TGTGCCAGCAGTTTACAGGGCCCGCGGAACGAGCAGTACTTC.

This clonotype was picked up many times. The chain couples TRBV11-2 to TRBJ2-3; 9 bases map to TRBD2. V lost 5 bases, J lost 4 bases, and 10 bases stayed unmatched. The CDR3 totals 16 residues. Germline loops: CDR1 SGHAT, CDR2 FQNNGV. CDR3 coding DNA: TGTGCCAGCAGCCAAGAATTAGCGGGAGTCTCAGATACGCAGTATTTT. Translated: CASSQELAGVSDTQYF.

The chain has TRBV7-2 and TRBJ2-1; 7 bases map to TRBD2. CDR1 SGHTA and CDR2 FQGNSA come from the germline V gene. The V segment lost 0 bases and the J segment 1 base; nucleotides outside the gene matches: 3. This CDR3 has 16 residues. This chain's CDR3 is CASSLAGSGSYNEQFF. The CDR3 bases are TGTGCCAGCAGCTTAGCCGGTAGCGGGTCCTACAATGAGCAGTTCTTC.

In its sample, this clonotype is medium-sized. The chain uses TRBV12-3 or TRBV12-4 and TRBJ2-7, with 11 bases fitting TRBD2. The CDR3 runs to 14 residues. Unmatched junction bases numbered 4, after V lost 6 bases and J lost 3 bases. CDR3 residues: CASSLTSGNYEQYF. CDR3 coding DNA: TGTGCCAGCAGCCTGACTAGCGGGAACTACGAGCAGTACTTC.

This clonotype was counted many times. This sequence joins TRBV12-3 or TRBV12-4 and TRBJ1-5; D remains ambiguous. This CDR3 is 14 amino acids long. Trimming stripped 0 bases from V and 1 base from J, with 4 bases between. This CDR3 reads CASSLALSNQPQHF. The CDR3 nucleotides read TGTGCCAGCAGTTTAGCTCTCAGCAATCAGCCCCAGCATTTT.

In its sample, this clonotype is medium-sized. This sequence joins TRBV27 and TRBJ2-3; TRBD2 matches 8 bases. V was pared by 4 bases and J by 6 bases, with 15 bases of the junction left unmatched. There are 17 residues in the CDR3. Germline V gene sequence: CDR1 MNHEY, CDR2 SMNVEV (reference sequence). The CDR3 spells CASSSFNEAGVGDTQYF. CDR3 nucleotides: TGTGCCAGCAGTTCCTTCAATGAAGCGGGAGTCGGGGATACGCAGTATTTT.

There are many counts of this clonotype. The chain has TRBV6-6 and TRBJ2-5, with a possible D match to TRBD2 (6 bases). Trimming stripped 8 bases from V and 1 base from J, with 14 bases between. This CDR3 spans 14 amino acids. Germline CDR1 and CDR2: MNHNY and SVGAGI (reference sequence). The CDR3 loop reads CASLSSGRQETQYF. CDR3 coding DNA: TGTGCCAGCTTGAGTAGCGGCCGCCAAGAGACCCAGTACTTC.

Judged by abundance, this clonotype is medium-sized (0.01 to 0.1%). This chain joins TRBV27 and TRBJ1-6; weak D call: TRBD1 (6 bases). CDR1 and CDR2 from the germline V gene are MNHEY and SMNVEV (reference sequence). CDR3 length: 15 amino acids. V gave up 3 bases and J gave up 8 bases, with 14 bases separating them. The CDR3 region is CASSFGQRVHSPLHF. The CDR3 nucleotides read TGTGCCAGCAGTTTCGGACAGAGGGTTCATTCACCCCTCCACTTT.

This clonotype is deemed medium-sized. V and J are TRBV28 and TRBJ1-3; TRBD1 aligns across 7 bases. The CDR3 totals 13 residues. V gave up 6 bases and J gave up 1 base; unmatched junction bases: 0. Germline values: CDR1 MDHEN, CDR2 SYDVKM. CDR3 amino acids: CASRQGSGNTIYF. CDR3 DNA: TGTGCCAGCAGACAGGGGTCTGGAAACACCATATATTTT.

This clonotype was seen a few times. The chain links TRBV20-1 to TRBJ2-7; TRBD2 agrees at 11 bases. The CDR3 contains 15 residues. The V gene end was trimmed by 1 base and the J gene end by 4 bases; junction bases not matched to a gene: 6. Germline V gives CDR1 DFQATT, CDR2 SNEGSKA (reference sequence). DNA of the CDR3: TGCAGTGCTAGAGTCCCGGGACTAGCGGATTACGAGCAGTACTTC. The encoded protein is CSARVPGLADYEQYF.

The chain couples TRBV6-5 to TRBJ2-1; 9 bases line up with TRBD1. Germline-derived CDR1 and CDR2 are MNHEY and SVGAGI. This CDR3 is built from 15 residues. With V trimmed by 4 bases and J by 5 bases, 6 bases remained unmatched. The CDR3, as DNA: TGTGCCAGCAGTTCGCCACAGGGGGCCCACAATGAGCAGTTCTTC. Encoded protein: CASSSPQGAHNEQFF.

In this sample, this clonotype is medium-sized. The V call is TRBV7-9, the J call TRBJ2-1, with 8 bases fitting TRBD1. V lost 5 bases and J lost 1; bases outside the gene matches: 4. The CDR3 consists of 15 residues. The V gene's germline CDR1 is SEHNR and CDR2 FQNEAQ (reference sequence). CDR3 coding DNA: TGTGCCAGCAGCGTTAGACAGGGGTCCTACAATGAGCAGTTCTTC. It specifies CASSVRQGSYNEQFF.

The table lists this clonotype with a few counts. With a much larger clone just one base away, this may be a read error. V and J are TRBV2 and TRBJ2-1, with TRBD2 matching 10 bases. Germline V gives CDR1 SNHLY, CDR2 FYNNEI. The trim removed 8 bases at V and 9 bases at J, leaving 13 bases unmatched. The CDR3 consists of 15 residues. CDR3 sequence reads: CASASSGRDLSEQFF. The DNA for the CDR3 is TGTGCCAGCGCTTCCAGCGGGAGGGATCTCAGTGAGCAGTTCTTC.

This clonotype is categorized as large. The chain uses TRBV20-1 and TRBJ1-1; D uncertain. Germline V lookup: CDR1 DFQATT, CDR2 SNEGSKA (reference sequence). The length of the CDR3 is 12 residues. The V gene lost 0 bases and the J gene lost 10 bases, with 12 bases spanning the gap. CDR3 protein: CSARDKFPGAFF. The CDR3 nucleotides are TGCAGTGCTAGAGATAAGTTCCCGGGAGCTTTCTTT.

Within the sample, this clonotype is medium-sized. The chain couples TRBV7-9 to TRBJ2-1; 9 bases line up with TRBD2. Germline V lookup: CDR1 SEHNR, CDR2 FQNEAQ (reference sequence). This CDR3 is 17 amino acids long. V was clipped by 5 bases and J by 0 bases; unmatched bases: 8. CDR3 nucleotides: TGTGCCAGCAGCCACCGACTAGCGGATAGCTCCTACAATGAGCAGTTCTTC. Its translation: CASSHRLADSSYNEQFF.

This clonotype was detected many times. This chain links TRBV18 with TRBJ2-5, with 13 nucleotides matching TRBD2. Germline V gene data show CDR1 as KGHSH and CDR2 as LQKENI. After removal of 6 bases from V and 5 bases from J, the junction contained 9 bases not matched to a gene. The CDR3 sequence is 16 residues long. The CDR3 region has the DNA TGTGCCAGCTCGCCCTTACTAGCGGGAGGGATGGAGACCCAGTACTTC. Its protein is CASSPLLAGGMETQYF.